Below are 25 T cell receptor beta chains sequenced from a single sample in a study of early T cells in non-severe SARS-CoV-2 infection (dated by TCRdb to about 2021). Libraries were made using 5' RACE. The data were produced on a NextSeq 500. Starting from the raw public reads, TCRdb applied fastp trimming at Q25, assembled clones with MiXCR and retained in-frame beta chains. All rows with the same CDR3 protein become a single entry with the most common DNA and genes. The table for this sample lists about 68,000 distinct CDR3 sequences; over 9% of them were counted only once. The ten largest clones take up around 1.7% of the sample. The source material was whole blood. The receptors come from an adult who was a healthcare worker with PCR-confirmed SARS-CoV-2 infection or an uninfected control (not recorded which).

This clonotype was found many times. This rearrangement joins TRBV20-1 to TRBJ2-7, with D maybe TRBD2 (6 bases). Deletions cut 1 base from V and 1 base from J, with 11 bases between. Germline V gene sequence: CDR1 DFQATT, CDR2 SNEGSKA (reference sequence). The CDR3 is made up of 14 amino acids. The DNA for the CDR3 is TGCAGTGCTAGAGGCCCGGGACTGTCCTACGAGCAGTACTTC. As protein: CSARGPGLSYEQYF.

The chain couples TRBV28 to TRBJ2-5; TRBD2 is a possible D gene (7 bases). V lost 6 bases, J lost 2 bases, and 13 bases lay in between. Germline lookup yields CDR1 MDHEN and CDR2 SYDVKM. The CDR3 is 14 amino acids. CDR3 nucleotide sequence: TGTGCCAGCAGCGACGGGGGGCGTCAAGAGACCCAGTACTTC. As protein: CASSDGGRQETQYF.

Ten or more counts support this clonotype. The CDR3 loop is CASPSRAGGSDTEAFF. In nucleotides, the CDR3 is TGTGCCAGCCCGAGCCGTGCAGGGGGCTCGGACACTGAAGCTTTCTTT. This rearrangement joins TRBV21-1 to TRBJ1-1; the table names TRBD1, a call not compared with the DNA. TRBV21-1 is annotated as a pseudogene. The CDR3 is 16 residues long.

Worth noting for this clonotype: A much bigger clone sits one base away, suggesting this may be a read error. The CDR3 loop is CTSSLNSEAFF. CDR3 in DNA: TGCACCAGCAGCTTGAATTCTGAAGCTTTCTTT. This chain uses TRBV5-1 with TRBJ1-1, with D unresolved. The CDR3 is 11 amino acids. Per germline, CDR1 SGHRS and CDR2 YFSETQ.

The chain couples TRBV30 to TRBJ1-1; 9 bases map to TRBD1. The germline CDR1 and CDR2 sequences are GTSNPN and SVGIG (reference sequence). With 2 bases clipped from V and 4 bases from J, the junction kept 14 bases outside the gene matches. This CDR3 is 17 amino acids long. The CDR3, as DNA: TGTGCCTGGAGTCGTACCGGGACAGGGATTATGACCACTGAAGCTTTCTTT. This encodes CAWSRTGTGIMTTEAFF.

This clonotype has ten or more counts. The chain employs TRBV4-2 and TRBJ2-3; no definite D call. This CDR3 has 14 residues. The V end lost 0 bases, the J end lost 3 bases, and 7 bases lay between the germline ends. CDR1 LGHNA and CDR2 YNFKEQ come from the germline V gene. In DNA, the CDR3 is TGTGCCAGCAGCCAAGATCAAGCTACAGATACGCAGTATTTT. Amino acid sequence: CASSQDQATDTQYF.

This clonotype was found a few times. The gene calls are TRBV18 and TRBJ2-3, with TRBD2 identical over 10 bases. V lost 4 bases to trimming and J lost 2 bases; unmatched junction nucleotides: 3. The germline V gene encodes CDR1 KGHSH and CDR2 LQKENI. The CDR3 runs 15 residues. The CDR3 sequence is CASSQLAGNTDTQYF. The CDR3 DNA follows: TGTGCCAGCTCACAACTAGCGGGGAACACAGATACGCAGTATTTT.

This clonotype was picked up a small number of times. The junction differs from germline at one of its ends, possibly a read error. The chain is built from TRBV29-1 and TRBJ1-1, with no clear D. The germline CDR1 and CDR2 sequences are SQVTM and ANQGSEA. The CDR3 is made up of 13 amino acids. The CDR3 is CSVESVTNTEAFF. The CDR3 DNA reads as TGCAGCGTTGAAAGCGTGACGAACACTGAAGCCTTCTTT.

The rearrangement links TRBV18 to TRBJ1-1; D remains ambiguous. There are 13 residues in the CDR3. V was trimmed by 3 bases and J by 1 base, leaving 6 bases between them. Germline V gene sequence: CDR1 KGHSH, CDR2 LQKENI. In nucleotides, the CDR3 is TGTGCCAGCTCACCCTTTAGGAACACTGAAGCTTTCTTT. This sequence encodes CASSPFRNTEAFF.

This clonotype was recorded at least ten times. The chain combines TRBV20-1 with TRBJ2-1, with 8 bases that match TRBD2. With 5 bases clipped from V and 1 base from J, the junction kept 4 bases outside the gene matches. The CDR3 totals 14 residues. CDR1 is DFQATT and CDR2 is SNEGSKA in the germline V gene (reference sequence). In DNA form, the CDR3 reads TGCAGTGCTTATAGCGGGGCATCCTACAATGAGCAGTTCTTC. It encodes CSAYSGASYNEQFF.

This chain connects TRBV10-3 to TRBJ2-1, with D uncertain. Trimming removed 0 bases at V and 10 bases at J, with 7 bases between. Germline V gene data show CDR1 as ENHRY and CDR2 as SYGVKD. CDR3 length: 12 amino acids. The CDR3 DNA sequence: TGTGCCATCAGTGAGTCAGGCGTGGAGCAGTTCTTC. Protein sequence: CAISESGVEQFF.

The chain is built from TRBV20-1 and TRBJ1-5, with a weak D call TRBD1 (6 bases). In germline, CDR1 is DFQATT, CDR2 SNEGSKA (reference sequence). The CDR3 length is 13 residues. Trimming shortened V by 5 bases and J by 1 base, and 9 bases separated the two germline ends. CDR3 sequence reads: CSAATGSNQPQHF. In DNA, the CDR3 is TGCAGTGCTGCGACAGGAAGCAATCAGCCCCAGCATTTT.

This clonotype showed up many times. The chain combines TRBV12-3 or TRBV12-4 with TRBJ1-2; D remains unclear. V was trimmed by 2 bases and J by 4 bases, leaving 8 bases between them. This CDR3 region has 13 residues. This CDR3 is CASSLSGLYGYTF. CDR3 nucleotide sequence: TGTGCCAGCAGTTTATCTGGACTCTATGGCTACACCTTC.

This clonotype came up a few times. The CDR3 nucleotides are TGTGCCAGCAGTGAATCGGTGTTTGGTCGCTATGGCTACACCTTC. This gives the protein CASSESVFGRYGYTF. V and J are TRBV6-1 and TRBJ1-2; D remains unclear. Trimming took off 2 bases at V and 4 bases at J, with 14 bases between the two ends. Germline CDR1 and CDR2: MNHNS and SASEGT. This CDR3 comprises 15 residues.

The CDR3 here is CASSPPGGSEAFF. The CDR3 DNA sequence: TGTGCCAGCAGCCCCCCCGGGGGGTCTGAAGCTTTCTTT. The chain has TRBV11-1 and TRBJ1-1, with D possibly matching TRBD1 (5 bases). This CDR3 spans 13 amino acids. CDR1 and CDR2 (germline): SGHAT, FQDESV (reference sequence). V was shortened by 5 bases and J by 6 bases, with 13 bases between the two germline ends.

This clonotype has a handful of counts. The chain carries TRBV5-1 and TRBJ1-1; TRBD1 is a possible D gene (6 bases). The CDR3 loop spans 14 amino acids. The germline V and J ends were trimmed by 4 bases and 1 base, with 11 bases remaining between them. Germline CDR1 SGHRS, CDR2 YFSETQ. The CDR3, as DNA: TGCGCCAGCAGCCGCGGGACAACGAACACTGAAGCTTTCTTT. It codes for CASSRGTTNTEAFF.

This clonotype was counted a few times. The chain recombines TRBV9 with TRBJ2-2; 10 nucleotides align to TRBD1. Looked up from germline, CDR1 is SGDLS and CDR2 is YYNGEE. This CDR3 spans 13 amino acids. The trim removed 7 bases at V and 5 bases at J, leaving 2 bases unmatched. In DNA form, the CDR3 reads TGTGCCAGCGGGACAGGGGTAACCGGGGAGCTGTTTTTT. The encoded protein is CASGTGVTGELFF.

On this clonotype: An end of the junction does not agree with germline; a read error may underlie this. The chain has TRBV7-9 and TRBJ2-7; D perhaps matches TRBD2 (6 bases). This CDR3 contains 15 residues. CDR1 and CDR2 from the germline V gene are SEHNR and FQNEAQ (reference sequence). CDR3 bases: TGTACCAGCAGCCCGTCGGGGGTTGGACCCTACGAGCAGTACTTC. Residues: CTSSPSGVGPYEQYF.

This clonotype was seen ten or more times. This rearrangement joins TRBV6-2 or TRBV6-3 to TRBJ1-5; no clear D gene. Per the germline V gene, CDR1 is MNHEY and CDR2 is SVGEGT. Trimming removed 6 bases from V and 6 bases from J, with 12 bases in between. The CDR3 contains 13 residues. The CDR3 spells CASSLDPTQPQHF. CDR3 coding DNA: TGTGCCAGCAGCCTGGACCCAACTCAGCCCCAGCATTTT.

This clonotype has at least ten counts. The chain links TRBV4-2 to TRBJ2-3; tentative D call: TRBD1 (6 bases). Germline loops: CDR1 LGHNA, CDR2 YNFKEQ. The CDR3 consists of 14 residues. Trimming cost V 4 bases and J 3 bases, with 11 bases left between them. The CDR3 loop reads CASSLRDKTDTQYF. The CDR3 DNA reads TGTGCCAGCAGCCTACGGGACAAAACAGATACGCAGTATTTT.

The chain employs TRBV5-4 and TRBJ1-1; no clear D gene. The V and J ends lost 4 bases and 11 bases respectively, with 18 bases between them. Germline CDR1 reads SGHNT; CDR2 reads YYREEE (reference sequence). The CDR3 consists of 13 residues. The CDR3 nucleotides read TGTGCCAGCAGCCCAGACTGGCGGGTTGGTGCTTTCTTT. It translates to CASSPDWRVGAFF.

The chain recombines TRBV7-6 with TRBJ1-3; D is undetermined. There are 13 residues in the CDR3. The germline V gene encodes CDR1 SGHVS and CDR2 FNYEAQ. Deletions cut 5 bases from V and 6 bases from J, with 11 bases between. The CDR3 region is CASSHNRENTIYF. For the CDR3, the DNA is TGTGCCAGCAGCCACAATAGGGAAAACACCATATATTTT.

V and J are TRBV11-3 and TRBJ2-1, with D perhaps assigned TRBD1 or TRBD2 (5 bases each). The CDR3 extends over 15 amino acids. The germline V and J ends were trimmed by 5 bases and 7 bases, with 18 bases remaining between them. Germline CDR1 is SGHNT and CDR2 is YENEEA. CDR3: CASSTPGERGNEQFF. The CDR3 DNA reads TGTGCCAGCAGCACCCCCGGGGAGAGGGGAAATGAGCAGTTCTTC.

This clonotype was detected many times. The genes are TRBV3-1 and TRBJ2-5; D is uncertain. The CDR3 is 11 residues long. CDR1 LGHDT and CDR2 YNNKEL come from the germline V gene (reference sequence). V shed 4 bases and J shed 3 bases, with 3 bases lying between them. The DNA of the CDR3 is TGTGCCAGCAGCCGGGAAGAGACCCAGTACTTC. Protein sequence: CASSREETQYF.

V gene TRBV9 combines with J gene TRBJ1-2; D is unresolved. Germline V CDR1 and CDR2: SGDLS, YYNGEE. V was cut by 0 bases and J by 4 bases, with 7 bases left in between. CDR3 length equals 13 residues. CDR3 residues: CASSVAERYGYTF. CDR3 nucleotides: TGTGCCAGCAGCGTAGCGGAGCGCTATGGCTACACCTTC.